This TCR beta chain was found in a study of T-cell reconstitution after alpha-beta-depleted transplantation in children. The J segment lost 0 bases and the V segment lost 6 bases, leaving 8 bases of the junction unmatched. The CDR3 runs to 16 residues. Germline CDR1 and CDR2: SQVTM and ANQGSEA. This clonotype was detected a few times. Preparation of the TCRbeta library was carried out with unique molecular identifiers. TCRdb re-derived calls from the PCR reads in MiXCR, one entry per CDR3 protein. The sample consists of about 540,000 distinct CDR3 sequences, approximately 20% of them appearing once. This chain joins TRBV29-1 and TRBJ2-6, with 7 bases fitting TRBD1. The origin of this receptor is a human donor who donated a stem cell graft to a child with acute lymphoblastic leukemia. The source material was PBMCs from the stem cell graft donor, sampled from the stem cell graft. This CDR3 reads CSVPLQGSSGANVLTF. CDR3 nucleotides: TGCAGCGTCCCGTTACAGGGGAGCTCTGGGGCCAACGTCCTGACTTTC.